This TCR beta chain originates from a study of blood T cell repertoires in COVID-19. Assay: immunoSEQ multiplex PCR; the TCRdb copy retains only in-frame clones and omits some. The repertoire holds some 240,000 clones, with approximately 89% as singletons. The CDR3 length is 13 residues. Germline trimming cut 6 bases from V and 2 bases from J; bases unmatched to any gene: 3. Participants' own reports of clinical history determined their cohort assignment. The chain recombines TRBV12-3 or TRBV12-4 with TRBJ1-1; 7 bases agree with TRBD1. The sample was PBMCs or T cells enriched from blood (not recorded which). The clonotype was recovered from a woman aged 40 to 50 who had been exposed to COVID-19. The CDR3 protein is CASRGDSNTEAFF. For the CDR3, the DNA is TGTGCCAGCAGGGGGGACAGTAACACTGAAGCTTTCTTT.